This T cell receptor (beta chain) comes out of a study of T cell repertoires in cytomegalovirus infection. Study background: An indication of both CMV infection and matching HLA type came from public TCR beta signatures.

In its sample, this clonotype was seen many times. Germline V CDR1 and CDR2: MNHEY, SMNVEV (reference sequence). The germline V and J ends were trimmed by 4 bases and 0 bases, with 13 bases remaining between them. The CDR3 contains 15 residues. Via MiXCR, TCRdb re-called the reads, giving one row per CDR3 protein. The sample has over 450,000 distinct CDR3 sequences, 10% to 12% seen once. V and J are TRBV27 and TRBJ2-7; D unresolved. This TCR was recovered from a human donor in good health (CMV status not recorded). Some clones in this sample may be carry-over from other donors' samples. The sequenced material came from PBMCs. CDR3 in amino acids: CASSSDPQSSYEQYF. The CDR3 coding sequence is TGTGCCAGCAGTTCGGACCCACAGAGCTCCTACGAGCAGTACTTC.